Listed below are T cell receptor beta chains from one sample, sequenced in a study of blood T cell repertoires in COVID-19. The repertoire was sequenced with immunoSEQ multiplex PCR; TCRdb's copy has only in-frame clones and lacks some. Among about 440,000 clones listed, 90% were seen once. The specimen was PBMCs or T cells enriched from blood (not recorded which). These TCRs come from a man aged 18 to 29 who had recovered from COVID-19. CDR3s include the opening cysteine and the closing phenylalanine or tryptophan. Fields, in order: J gene, V gene, D gene, clone size, CDR3 DNA, CDR3 protein. A D gene is named only where the DNA matches it firmly. Clone size is shown for a subset of rows, as once, few, many or a class of expanded clone.

>TRBJ2-7|TRBV4-1|TRBD2|-
TGCGCCAGCAGCGATACCGGGACTAACGAGCAGTACTTC
CASSDTGTNEQYF
>TRBJ1-4|TRBV5-6|TRBD1|-
TGTGCCAGCAGCTTGGGGACAGGGATGGAAAAACTGTTTTTT
CASSLGTGMEKLFF
>TRBJ2-1|TRBV7-2|TRBD2|-
TGTGCCAGCAGCTTACCCCTCCCTGCTAGCGGGAGGTACAATGAGCAGTTCTTC
CASSLPLPASGRYNEQFF
>TRBJ1-1|TRBV11-2|TRBD1|-
TGTGCCAGCAGCTCATACAGGGGGCGAACTGAAGCTTTCTTT
CASSSYRGRTEAFF
>TRBJ2-7|TRBV11-3|TRBD1|-
TGTGCCAGCAGCTTAGTGGGACAGGGGGCCTACGAGCAGTACTTC
CASSLVGQGAYEQYF
>TRBJ1-5|TRBV6-1|-|-
TGTGCCAGCAGTGAATCCCTTGGACTGTATACGAATCAGCCCCAGCATTTT
CASSESLGLYTNQPQHF
>TRBJ2-3|TRBV7-2|TRBD2|-
TGTGCCAGCATGGTTAGCGGGAGGTTGGGTACGCAGTATTTT
CASMVSGRLGTQYF
>TRBJ2-7|TRBV6-2/TRBV6-3|TRBD1|-
TGTGCCAGCAGTAAACCCGGGACAGGCTCCTACGAGCAGTACTTC
CASSKPGTGSYEQYF
>TRBJ2-1|TRBV5-4|TRBD2|-
TGTGCCAGCAGCTTTGCGGGGGGGCCGTTAGACAATGAGCAGTTCTTC
CASSFAGGPLDNEQFF
>TRBJ2-7|TRBV7-8|-|-
TGTGCCAGCAGCACAACCGGGTTCACCTACGAGCAGTACTTC
CASSTTGFTYEQYF
>TRBJ1-2|TRBV7-2|TRBD1|once
TGTGCCAGCAGCTCCCCCCACAGGGGAAGGGTGGGTGGCTACACCTTC
CASSSPHRGRVGGYTF
>TRBJ2-3|TRBV5-6|-|-
TGTGCCAGCAGCTTGCTAACCCAAAAGATGGATACGCAGTATTTT
CASSLLTQKMDTQYF
>TRBJ1-1|TRBV18|-|-
TGTGCCAGCTCACCTAGCGGGGACACTGAAGCTTTCTTT
CASSPSGDTEAFF
>TRBJ2-7|TRBV6-5|-|-
TGTGCCACTGCGAGGGTGCTACCCTACGAGCAGTACTTC
CATARVLPYEQYF
>TRBJ2-7|TRBV2|-|-
TGTGCCAGCAGAAGGGGTCTCCCGTACGAGCAGTACTTC
CASRRGLPYEQYF
>TRBJ2-7|TRBV11-1|-|-
TGTGCCAGCAGCCACATAAAAAGCTCCTACGAGCAGTACTTC
CASSHIKSSYEQYF
>TRBJ1-1|TRBV5-4|TRBD1|-
TGTGCCAGCAGCTTTAGGGGACAGGGTGGCACTGAAGCTTTCTTT
CASSFRGQGGTEAFF
>TRBJ1-1|TRBV29-1|-|-
TGCAGCGTTGTTCGGGGGTGGGGGAACACTGAAGCTTTCTTT
CSVVRGWGNTEAFF
>TRBJ1-2|TRBV2|-|-
TGTGCCAGCAGTGTTGTTCTATATGGCTACACCTTC
CASSVVLYGYTF
>TRBJ1-5|TRBV24-1|TRBD1|-
TGTGCCACCAGTACCCGGACAGGGTTTCAGCCCCAGCATTTT
CATSTRTGFQPQHF
>TRBJ2-7|TRBV28|TRBD1|-
TGTGCCAGCAGTTCCCCGGTAGGACAGGGGGCAGGATACGAGCAGTACTTC
CASSSPVGQGAGYEQYF
>TRBJ1-2|TRBV6-5|-|-
TGTGCCAGCGGGAAGTTTATCGGGGGTGGCTACACCTTC
CASGKFIGGGYTF
>TRBJ2-3|TRBV10-3|TRBD2|-
TGTGCCATCAGTGAGACCCCTGTAGCGGGCGACACAGATACGCAGTATTTT
CAISETPVAGDTDTQYF
>TRBJ2-5|TRBV11-3|-|-
TGTGCCAGCAGCTCGACAGGTCTTGAGACCCAGTACTTC
CASSSTGLETQYF
>TRBJ2-1|TRBV3-1/TRBV3-2|-|-
TGTGCCAGCAGACTAGTCGATGAGCAGTTCTTC
CASRLVDEQFF
>TRBJ1-6|TRBV3-1/TRBV3-2|-|-
TGTGCCAGCAGCCAGGTACAGGGTGGAAATTCACCCCTCCACTTT
CASSQVQGGNSPLHF
>TRBJ2-1|TRBV28|-|-
TGTGCCAGCAGTTTACTAGGGGCTGCCAATGAGCAGTTCTTC
CASSLLGAANEQFF
>TRBJ1-1|TRBV5-1|-|-
TGCGCCAGCCGCGTCCAGGTTGAAGCTTTCTTT
CASRVQVEAFF
>TRBJ1-5|TRBV19|-|-
TGTGCCAGTAGTATCGAGTATAGCAATCAGCCCCAGCATTTT
CASSIEYSNQPQHF
>TRBJ2-7|TRBV7-6|TRBD2|-
TGTGCCAGCAGCGCCGGGGGGGGTAGCGGCTACGAGCAGTACTTC
CASSAGGGSGYEQYF
>TRBJ2-5|TRBV20-1|-|-
TGCAGTGCTAGTCCAGCGGAAGAGACCCAGTACTTC
CSASPAEETQYF
>TRBJ1-2|TRBV9|TRBD1|few
TGTGCCAGCAGCCCCTCAACCTGGACAGGCTTCTATGGCTACACCTTC
CASSPSTWTGFYGYTF
>TRBJ2-2|TRBV9|TRBD1|once
TGTGCCAGCAGCGTTCGGGACAGGGGTCCCGGGGAGCTGTTTTTT
CASSVRDRGPGELFF
>TRBJ2-5|TRBV5-1|-|-
TGCGCCAGCAGCACCGGGACATGGGAGACCCAGTACTTC
CASSTGTWETQYF
>TRBJ1-2|TRBV29-1|-|-
TGCAGCGCCAGGGAACAGGCGGCTAACTATGGCTACACCTTC
CSAREQAANYGYTF
>TRBJ2-5|TRBV2|-|-
TGTGCCAGCAGTAGGGCTAGCGTAGAGACCCAGTACTTC
CASSRASVETQYF
>TRBJ2-7|TRBV5-1|TRBD2|-
TGCGCCAGCAGCCCAGGGACTAGCGGCAACGAGCAGTACTTC
CASSPGTSGNEQYF
>TRBJ1-5|TRBV15|-|-
TGTGCCACCAGCCACCCCCCAGCGGAGGGCAATCAGCCCCAGCATTTT
CATSHPPAEGNQPQHF
>TRBJ1-2|TRBV28|-|-
TGTGCCAGCAGTCCGCAGGGGTTCTATGGCTACACCTTC
CASSPQGFYGYTF
>TRBJ1-2|TRBV12-3/TRBV12-4|TRBD1|once
TGTGCCAGCAGTCCCTGGGACAGCGGGGGCTACACCTTC
CASSPWDSGGYTF
>TRBJ1-1|TRBV21-1|-|-
TGTGCCAGCAGCCTCTCCTTGGGGGCCCTGAACACTGAAGCTTTCTTT
CASSLSLGALNTEAFF
>TRBJ1-1|TRBV27|-|once
TGTGCCAGCAACTTTCAGGGTCCGAACACTGAAGCTTTCTTT
CASNFQGPNTEAFF
>TRBJ2-2|TRBV25-1|TRBD1|few
TGTGCCAGCAGTGCGACAGGGGGCACCGGGGAGCTGTTTTTT
CASSATGGTGELFF
>TRBJ2-7|TRBV5-4|TRBD2|-
TGTGCCAGCAGCTTGGGCCTGACTAGCGGCGAGCAGTACTTC
CASSLGLTSGEQYF
>TRBJ2-7|TRBV28|TRBD2|-
TGTGCCAGCAGCTCCAGCGGGAGTCAGATCTACGAGCAGTACTTC
CASSSSGSQIYEQYF
>TRBJ1-3|TRBV21-1|-|-
TGTGCCCGACCGATGAGGGGGGGCACTGGAAACACCATATATTTT
CARPMRGGTGNTIYF
>TRBJ1-6|TRBV7-9|TRBD1|-
TGTGCCAGCAGCCTACAGGGGGTGTACTCACCCCTCCACTTT
CASSLQGVYSPLHF
>TRBJ2-5|TRBV11-2|-|-
TGTGCCAGCAGCCAATACACGGAGACCCAGTACTTC
CASSQYTETQYF
>TRBJ1-2|TRBV11-2|-|-
TGTGCCAGCAGAATTACCGGACAGACGGCTGGCTACACCTTC
CASRITGQTAGYTF
>TRBJ2-2|TRBV2|-|-
TGTGCCAGCAGACAGCAAGCCAACCTAAACACCGGGGAGCTGTTTTTT
CASRQQANLNTGELFF
>TRBJ2-7|TRBV9|-|once
TGTGCCAGCAGCGTAGCGGGAGATCCCTACGAGCAGTACTTC
CASSVAGDPYEQYF
>TRBJ2-1|TRBV19|TRBD1|-
TGTGCCAGCCAAGACGGGACAGTTCACAATGAGCAGTTCTTC
CASQDGTVHNEQFF
>TRBJ2-3|TRBV4-1|-|-
TGCGCCAGCAGCCAAATCGGAGGGAGAAGCACAGATACGCAGTATTTT
CASSQIGGRSTDTQYF
>TRBJ1-6|TRBV5-1|-|-
TGCGCCAGCAGCTTGGACGGACTTAGCTATTCACCCCTCCACTTT
CASSLDGLSYSPLHF
>TRBJ2-2|TRBV7-9|-|few
TGTGCCAGCAGCCTCGTACGTAGTTCTGTCACCGGGGAGCTGTTTTTT
CASSLVRSSVTGELFF